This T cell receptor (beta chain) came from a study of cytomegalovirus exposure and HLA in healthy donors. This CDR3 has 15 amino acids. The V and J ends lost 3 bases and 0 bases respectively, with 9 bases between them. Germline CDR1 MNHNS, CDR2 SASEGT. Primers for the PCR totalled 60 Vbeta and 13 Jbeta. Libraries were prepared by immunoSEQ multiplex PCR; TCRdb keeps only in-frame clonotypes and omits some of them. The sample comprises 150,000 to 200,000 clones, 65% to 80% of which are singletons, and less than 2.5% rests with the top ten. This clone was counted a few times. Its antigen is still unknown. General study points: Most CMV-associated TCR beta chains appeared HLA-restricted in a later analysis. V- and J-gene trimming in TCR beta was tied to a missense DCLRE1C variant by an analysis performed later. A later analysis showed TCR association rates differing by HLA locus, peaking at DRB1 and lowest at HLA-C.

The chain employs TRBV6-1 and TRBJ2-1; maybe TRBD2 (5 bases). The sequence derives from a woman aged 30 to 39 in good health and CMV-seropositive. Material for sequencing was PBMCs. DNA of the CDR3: TGTGCCAGCAGTGACGAGGGTTTCTCCTACAATGAGCAGTTCTTC. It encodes CASSDEGFSYNEQFF.